Listed here are 18 T cell receptor beta chains from one sample, sequenced in a study of T cells in localized non-small cell lung cancer. Measured with immunoSEQ multiplex PCR; TCRdb has only the in-frame clones, and not every one. Here the sample spans under 40,000 clones, around 90% being singletons. The sequencing here drew on peripheral blood mononuclear cells, taken before any cancer treatment. These receptors came from a man aged 40 to 75 with stage III lung adenocarcinoma.

This clone was detected only once. The V gene is TRBV11-1, the J gene TRBJ2-1, with D perhaps matching TRBD1 or TRBD2 (5 bases each). V lost 5 bases, J lost 13 bases, and 12 bases lay in between. The CDR3 consists of 11 residues. Germline V gene sequence: CDR1 SGHAT, CDR2 FQDESV (reference sequence). Here the CDR3 DNA reads TGTGCCAGCAGCCGGGACCGAGAACAGTTCTTC. This codes for CASSRDREQFF.

V gene TRBV14 combines with J gene TRBJ1-6, with TRBD1 matching 9 bases. CDR3 length equals 17 residues. Germline loops: CDR1 SGHDN, CDR2 FVKESK. The V and J ends lost 1 base and 6 bases, in that order; junction bases with no gene match: 7. In DNA, the CDR3 is TGTGCCAGCAGCCAAGTAACAGGGGGCTCGCGTAATTCACCCCTCCACTTT. It codes for CASSQVTGGSRNSPLHF.

This clone was counted a single time. The V call is TRBV18, the J call TRBJ2-3; 7 bases align to TRBD2. The J segment lost 4 bases and the V segment lost 3 bases, leaving 7 bases of the junction unmatched. In germline, CDR1 is KGHSH, CDR2 LQKENI. This CDR3 contains 15 residues. CDR3 protein: CASSPLGGIADTQYF. CDR3 DNA: TGTGCCAGCTCACCTCTCGGGGGGATTGCAGATACGCAGTATTTT.

The chain is built from TRBV10-3 and TRBJ1-1, with 10 nucleotides matching TRBD1. This CDR3 region has 13 residues. The germline CDR1 and CDR2 sequences are ENHRY and SYGVKD. Trimming took 5 bases from V and 4 from J; bases not matched to a gene: 1. The CDR3 nucleotides read TGTGCCATCAGTAGGACAGGGGGCACTGAAGCTTTCTTT. It codes for CAISRTGGTEAFF.

This chain joins TRBV7-3 and TRBJ2-1; possibly TRBD2 for D (6 bases). V was cut by 2 bases and J by 0 bases, with 8 bases left in between. The CDR3 length is 15 residues. CDR1 is SGHTA and CDR2 is FQGTGA in the germline V gene. The CDR3, as DNA: TGTGCCAGCAGCTTAGGGGGGACCTCCTACAATGAGCAGTTCTTC. Amino acid sequence: CASSLGGTSYNEQFF.

This clone occurred once. The chain is built from TRBV18 and TRBJ2-7; D perhaps matches TRBD1 (7 bases). CDR3 size: 17 residues. V lost 0 bases and J lost 7, with 22 bases in between. CDR1 is KGHSH, CDR2 LQKENI, per germline. The CDR3 DNA follows: TGTGCCAGCTCACCACCCGGATCCGCCAGGGGGGCAAGGGAGCAGTACTTC. This codes for CASSPPGSARGAREQYF.

V usage is TRBV14 and J usage is TRBJ1-6; D gene unclear. Germline V gene lookup returns CDR1 SGHDN and CDR2 FVKESK. Trimming stripped 1 base from V and 5 bases from J, with 3 bases between. This CDR3 comprises 13 residues. CDR3 in DNA: TGTGCCAGCAGCCAAGTCAATAATTCACCCCTCCACTTT. Protein sequence: CASSQVNNSPLHF.

V is TRBV14 and J is TRBJ2-2, with 9 nucleotides matching TRBD2. The germline V gene encodes CDR1 SGHDN and CDR2 FVKESK. The CDR3 length is 18 residues. V lost 4 bases and J lost 1; bases outside the gene matches: 10. The CDR3 nucleotides are TGTGCCAGCAGCCCCCTAGGCGGGGGGGGCCGGAACACCGGGGAGCTGTTTTTT. This encodes CASSPLGGGGRNTGELFF.

This chain uses TRBV5-5 with TRBJ1-6; TRBD1 matches 10 bases. The germline CDR1 and CDR2 sequences are SGHKS and YYEKEE (reference sequence). The ends lost 1 base at V and 7 bases at J; junction bases unmatched: 5. CDR3 length: 16 residues. CDR3 DNA: TGTGCCAGCAGCTTGTGGGACAGGGGCGGGAATTCACCCCTCCACTTT. Protein: CASSLWDRGGNSPLHF.

The chain employs TRBV2 and TRBJ2-5; D might be TRBD1 or TRBD2, each matching 6 bases. The V end was cut by 7 bases, the J end by 5 bases, with 17 bases between. Germline lookup yields CDR1 SNHLY and CDR2 FYNNEI. The length of the CDR3 is 14 residues. CDR3 nucleotide sequence: TGTGCCAGCACCCTAAACGGGGGCCGGGAGACCCAGTACTTC. This encodes CASTLNGGRETQYF.

V gene TRBV5-1 combines with J gene TRBJ2-1; 7 bases are shared with TRBD1. The length of the CDR3 is 16 residues. The trim removed 0 bases at V and 12 bases at J, leaving 15 bases unmatched. The V gene's germline CDR1 is SGHRS and CDR2 YFSETQ. The CDR3 sequence is CASSLDTWTGPGRQFF. The DNA for the CDR3 is TGCGCCAGCAGCTTGGATACTTGGACAGGCCCAGGAAGGCAGTTCTTC.

The chain is built from TRBV5-1 and TRBJ1-5; possible D gene TRBD1, 5 bases. Trimming pared 0 bases from V and 1 base from J, leaving 5 bases between. Germline CDR1 is SGHRS and CDR2 is YFSETQ. The CDR3 totals 14 residues. The CDR3 DNA follows: TGCGCCAGCAGCTTGGGGACAAGCAATCAGCCCCAGCATTTT. Its protein product is CASSLGTSNQPQHF.

The chain uses TRBV7-9 and TRBJ2-4, with D maybe TRBD2 (6 bases). The CDR3 runs to 17 residues. With 0 bases removed from V and 6 bases from J, the gap between germline ends came to 18 bases. The germline gives CDR1 SEHNR, CDR2 FQNEAQ (reference sequence). This CDR3 reads CASSLAVSGGSRNIQYF. CDR3 nucleotide sequence: TGTGCCAGCAGCTTAGCGGTTTCTGGGGGGTCTAGAAACATTCAGTACTTC.

V and J are TRBV11-2 and TRBJ2-1, with 13 bases identical to TRBD2. V dropped 3 bases and J dropped 0; count of bases not matched to a gene: 5. In germline, CDR1 is SGHAT, CDR2 FQNNGV. The CDR3 runs to 18 residues. CDR3 sequence (DNA): TGTGCCAGCAGCTTCCGGCGACTAGCGGGGGGCTCCTACAATGAGCAGTTCTTC. Its translation: CASSFRRLAGGSYNEQFF.

The rearrangement uses TRBV9 and TRBJ1-1; D is unresolved. This CDR3 is built from 12 residues. With 8 bases removed from V and 4 bases from J, the gap between germline ends came to 12 bases. Germline V gene data show CDR1 as SGDLS and CDR2 as YYNGEE. CDR3 residues: CASGDGSTEAFF. The CDR3 DNA sequence: TGTGCCAGTGGCGATGGGAGCACTGAAGCTTTCTTT.

The chain combines TRBV28 with TRBJ1-2; D may be TRBD1 (6 bases). V was shortened by 2 bases and J by 5 bases, with 12 bases between the two germline ends. From germline, CDR1 is MDHEN and CDR2 SYDVKM. The CDR3 contains 14 residues. CDR3 DNA: TGTGCCAGCAGTTTAGAGGACAGTATTTATGGCTACACCTTC. Protein sequence: CASSLEDSIYGYTF.

V and J are TRBV11-2 and TRBJ2-3, with TRBD2 identical over 11 bases. This CDR3 has 16 amino acids. Germline-derived CDR1 and CDR2 are SGHAT and FQNNGV. J lost 5 bases, V lost 5 bases, and 9 bases had no gene match. CDR3 protein: CASSPLSGGAEDTQYF. CDR3 DNA sequence: TGTGCCAGCAGCCCTCTTAGCGGGGGGGCTGAAGATACGCAGTATTTT. The whole variable domain, remainder taken from reference TRBV11-2 and TRBJ2-3, is EAGVAQSPRYKIIEKRQSVAFWCNPISGHATLYWYQQILGQGPKLLIQFQNNGVVDDSQLPKDRFSAERLKGVDSTLKIQPAKLEDSAVYLCASSPLSGGAEDTQYFGPGTRLTVL.

In this sample, this clone turned up once. The CDR3 here is CASSFSPEGTEAFF. Here the CDR3 DNA reads TGTGCCAGCAGCTTCTCCCCGGAGGGGACTGAAGCTTTCTTT. The chain carries TRBV11-2 and TRBJ1-1, with D possibly being TRBD1 (5 bases). V was cut by 3 bases and J by 5 bases, with 13 bases left in between. The CDR3 contains 14 residues. Per the germline V gene, CDR1 is SGHAT and CDR2 is FQNNGV.